These 31 T cell receptor beta chains were sequenced from one sample in a study of blood T cell repertoires in COVID-19. Profiling relied on immunoSEQ multiplex PCR, and the TCRdb table lists in-frame clones only, not all of them. The table has 330,000 or so clones, about 90% seen once. Sequenced input: PBMCs or T cells enriched from blood (not recorded which). Receptors originate from a man aged 25 to 40 who had recovered from COVID-19.

The rearrangement links TRBV24-1 to TRBJ2-6; D remains unclear. CDR3 size: 18 residues. V was shortened by 1 base and J by 0 bases, with 12 bases between the two germline ends. Looked up from germline, CDR1 is KGHDR and CDR2 is SFDVKD. CDR3 region: CATSDLSPTSSGANVLTF. CDR3 DNA: TGTGCCACCAGTGATTTATCTCCCACCAGCTCTGGGGCCAACGTCCTGACTTTC.

The chain is built from TRBV28 and TRBJ1-1; a possible D gene is TRBD1 (6 bases). CDR1 and CDR2 from the germline V gene are MDHEN and SYDVKM. This CDR3 region has 16 residues. V shed 3 bases and J shed 0 bases, with 14 bases lying between them. The chain's CDR3 is CASSFIEGQLNTEAFF. CDR3 bases: TGTGCCAGCAGTTTCATAGAAGGACAGCTGAACACTGAAGCTTTCTTT.

This chain uses TRBV18 with TRBJ2-1, with 11 bases that match TRBD2. This CDR3 spans 15 amino acids. The germline CDR1 and CDR2 sequences are KGHSH and LQKENI. V gave up 6 bases and J gave up 6 bases; unmatched junction bases: 7. Written as DNA, the CDR3 is TGTGCCAGCTCCCTTAGCGGGGGGGCCCCCAATGAGCAGTTCTTC. Its protein is CASSLSGGAPNEQFF. Looking up the rest from reference TRBV18 and TRBJ2-1 gives the full variable domain: NAGVMQNPRHLVRRRGQEARLRCSPMKGHSHVYWYRQLPEEGLKFMVYLQKENIIDESGMPKERFSAEFPKEGPSILRIQQVVRGDSAAYFCASSLSGGAPNEQFFGPGTRLTVL.

This clone appeared a single time. The V and J genes are TRBV13 and TRBJ2-7, with a weak D call TRBD1 (6 bases). The length of the CDR3 is 14 residues. Germline CDR1 PRHDT, CDR2 FYEKMQ (reference sequence). V lost 5 bases to trimming and J lost 0 bases, with 11 bases between them. The CDR3: CASSRQVSSYEQYF. The CDR3 DNA follows: TGTGCCAGCAGCCGACAGGTTAGCTCCTACGAGCAGTACTTC. Based on the CDR3 plus reference TRBV13 and TRBJ2-7, the full variable domain is AAGVIQSPRHLIKEKRETATLKCYPIPRHDTVYWYQQGPGQDPQFLISFYEKMQSDKGSIPDRFSAQQFSDYHSELNMSSLELGDSALYFCASSRQVSSYEQYFGPGTRLTVT.

This chain uses TRBV5-6 with TRBJ1-5; no firm D call. The CDR3 sequence is 15 residues long. In germline, CDR1 is SGHDT, CDR2 YYEEEE. V lost 2 bases, J lost 0 bases, and 9 bases lay in between. The CDR3 coding sequence is TGTGCCAGCAGCTTCTCTCCCCTTAGCAATCAGCCCCAGCATTTT. It codes for CASSFSPLSNQPQHF.

In DNA, the CDR3 is TGTGCCATCAGTGACCCGGGACAAGGGGGAAACACCATATATTTT. Translation: CAISDPGQGGNTIYF. The rearrangement joins TRBV10-3 to TRBJ1-3, with D perhaps TRBD1 (6 bases). Trimming pared 3 bases from V and 4 bases from J, leaving 13 bases between. The CDR3 covers 15 residues. Germline loops: CDR1 ENHRY, CDR2 SYGVKD.

Here the CDR3 reads CASSARTATYGYTF. The CDR3 nucleotides are TGTGCCAGCAGTGCCCGGACAGCTACCTATGGCTACACCTTC. The chain recombines TRBV6-1 with TRBJ1-2, with a weak D call TRBD1 (6 bases). Looked up from germline, CDR1 is MNHNS and CDR2 is SASEGT. The CDR3 is 14 amino acids. V was trimmed by 4 bases and J by 4 bases, leaving 13 bases between them.

The V call is TRBV6-5, the J call TRBJ1-6, with D unresolved. V lost 0 bases to trimming and J lost 3 bases, with 9 bases between them. Per the germline V gene, CDR1 is MNHEY and CDR2 is SVGAGI. This CDR3 has 16 residues. This CDR3 reads CASSYSSPSYNSPLHF. The CDR3 nucleotides read TGTGCCAGCAGTTACTCGAGTCCGAGCTATAATTCACCCCTCCACTTT.

The rearrangement links TRBV5-1 to TRBJ2-5; the D gene is possibly TRBD1 (5 bases). CDR1 is SGHRS and CDR2 is YFSETQ in the germline V gene. V lost 2 bases, J lost 4 bases, and 15 bases lay in between. This CDR3 contains 15 residues. The CDR3 DNA sequence: TGCGCCAGCAGCTTTCCGCCTCAGGGCGGAGAGACCCAGTACTTC. Its protein is CASSFPPQGGETQYF.

The V gene is TRBV27, the J gene TRBJ1-5; no firm D call. Between the trimmed V and J ends, which lost 3 bases and 1 base, there was a span of 10 bases. CDR1 MNHEY and CDR2 SMNVEV come from the germline V gene (reference sequence). CDR3 size: 15 residues. The CDR3 is CASSFSGVSNQPQHF. The CDR3, as DNA: TGTGCCAGCAGTTTCTCGGGAGTCAGCAATCAGCCCCAGCATTTT.

This sequence joins TRBV2 and TRBJ1-1, with D perhaps matching TRBD1 (5 bases). The CDR3 covers 13 residues. The germline gives CDR1 SNHLY, CDR2 FYNNEI. Trimming shortened V by 7 bases and J by 0 bases, and 9 bases separated the two germline ends. CDR3 region: CASTGDLNTEAFF. CDR3 nucleotides: TGTGCCAGCACCGGGGACTTGAACACTGAAGCTTTCTTT. Complete variable domain (other parts from reference TRBV2 and TRBJ1-1): EPEVTQTPSHQVTQMGQEVILRCVPISNHLYFYWYRQILGQKVEFLVSFYNNEISEKSEIFDDQFSVERPDGSNFTLKIRSTKLEDSAMYFCASTGDLNTEAFFGQGTRLTVV.

CDR3 bases: TGTGCCAGCAGCTTAGGGACAGGATGGTATGGCTACACCTTC. Encoded protein: CASSLGTGWYGYTF. The chain recombines TRBV7-9 with TRBJ1-2; 7 nucleotides match TRBD1. The CDR3 extends over 14 amino acids. Germline V gene data show CDR1 as SEHNR and CDR2 as FQNEAQ (reference sequence). With V trimmed by 1 base and J by 5 bases, 4 bases remained unmatched.

The CDR3: CASTSGQGRETQYF. The DNA of the CDR3 is TGTGCCAGCACTTCGGGACAGGGGCGAGAGACCCAGTACTTC. The V gene is TRBV28, the J gene TRBJ2-5; 10 bases map to TRBD1. Germline CDR1 MDHEN, CDR2 SYDVKM. V gave up 7 bases and J gave up 4 bases; unmatched junction bases: 6. The CDR3 is 14 amino acids. Looking up the rest from reference TRBV28 and TRBJ2-5 gives the full variable domain: DVKVTQSSRYLVKRTGEKVFLECVQDMDHENMFWYRQDPGLGLRLIYFSYDVKMKEKGDIPEGYSVSREKKERFSLILESASTNQTSMYLCASTSGQGRETQYFGPGTRLLVL.

V and J are TRBV28 and TRBJ2-1, with a possible D match to TRBD2 (7 bases). The germline CDR1 and CDR2 sequences are MDHEN and SYDVKM. The CDR3 sequence is 16 residues long. V shed 7 bases and J shed 2 bases, with 18 bases lying between them. The CDR3: CASTPAWGGPYNEQFF. In DNA form, the CDR3 reads TGTGCCAGCACCCCGGCTTGGGGGGGGCCCTACAATGAGCAGTTCTTC.

The CDR3 region is CAWYGGLSGGYTF. As DNA, the CDR3 is TGTGCCTGGTACGGGGGGCTCTCGGGAGGCTACACCTTC. The gene calls are TRBV30 and TRBJ1-2; D perhaps matches TRBD1 (6 bases). Germline values: CDR1 GTSNPN, CDR2 SVGIG (reference sequence). This CDR3 contains 13 residues. V shed 5 bases and J shed 8 bases, with 18 bases lying between them. Combining the CDR3 with reference TRBV30 and TRBJ1-2 gives the whole variable domain SQTIHQWPATLVQPVGSPLSLECTVEGTSNPNLYWYRQAAGRGLQLLFYSVGIGQISSEVPQNLSASRPQDRQFILSSKKLLLSDSGFYLCAWYGGLSGGYTFGSGTRLTVV.

The rearrangement links TRBV6-5 to TRBJ2-5, with 14 nucleotides matching TRBD2. With 7 bases clipped from V and 5 bases from J, the junction kept 6 bases outside the gene matches. CDR1 is MNHEY, CDR2 SVGAGI, per germline. This CDR3 comprises 15 residues. CDR3: CASIRLAGGMETQYF. The CDR3 DNA follows: TGTGCCAGCATTCGACTAGCGGGGGGGATGGAGACCCAGTACTTC.

The chain links TRBV28 to TRBJ1-2; tentatively, D is TRBD1 (5 bases). Germline V gene data show CDR1 as MDHEN and CDR2 as SYDVKM. The CDR3 spans 13 residues. V lost 3 bases to trimming and J lost 4 bases, with 9 bases between them. The CDR3 region has the DNA TGTGCCAGCAGTTTCGGGGGTGCCTATGGCTACACCTTC. Encoded protein: CASSFGGAYGYTF.

This clone is a singleton in its sample. This chain joins TRBV30 and TRBJ2-2; 8 nucleotides align to TRBD1. V was clipped by 0 bases and J by 5 bases; unmatched bases: 5. The CDR3 is 15 residues long. Germline V CDR1 and CDR2: GTSNPN, SVGIG (reference sequence). The CDR3 here is CAWSVPWTGTGELFF. CDR3 coding DNA: TGTGCCTGGAGTGTACCCTGGACAGGGACCGGGGAGCTGTTTTTT.

The rearrangement uses TRBV5-6 and TRBJ1-6, with D possibly matching TRBD1 (6 bases). V shed 4 bases and J shed 7 bases, with 12 bases lying between them. Germline V gene data show CDR1 as SGHDT and CDR2 as YYEEEE. The CDR3 spans 14 residues. In nucleotides, the CDR3 is TGTGCCAGCAGCACAGGGCGAGTAAATTCACCCCTCCACTTT. Amino acid sequence: CASSTGRVNSPLHF.

This chain uses TRBV30 with TRBJ2-3, with D possibly TRBD1 on 5 matching bases. This CDR3 is built from 14 residues. Germline V lookup: CDR1 GTSNPN, CDR2 SVGIG (reference sequence). Trimming removed 2 bases from V and 5 bases from J, with 14 bases in between. The CDR3 region is CAWSRGGLGDTQYF. In DNA form, the CDR3 reads TGTGCCTGGAGTAGGGGTGGTTTGGGAGATACGCAGTATTTT.

V and J are TRBV7-3 and TRBJ2-7, with D perhaps TRBD2 (7 bases). This CDR3 contains 14 residues. The V gene lost 1 base and the J gene lost 7 bases, with 14 bases spanning the gap. Looked up from germline, CDR1 is SGHTA and CDR2 is FQGTGA. CDR3 sequence reads: CASSLMGGPGEQYF. CDR3 DNA sequence: TGTGCCAGCAGCTTAATGGGGGGGCCGGGAGAGCAGTACTTC.

The genes are TRBV7-6 and TRBJ2-3; weak D call: TRBD2 (6 bases). Trimming stripped 1 base from V and 3 bases from J, with 17 bases between. Germline V gene sequence: CDR1 SGHVS, CDR2 FNYEAQ. This CDR3 comprises 17 residues. The CDR3 DNA sequence: TGTGCCAGCAGCTTAGTCGCGACAGCCCGGGGGACAGATACGCAGTATTTT. This gives the protein CASSLVATARGTDTQYF.

This rearrangement joins TRBV27 to TRBJ2-7; 10 bases agree with TRBD1. CDR1 is MNHEY, CDR2 SMNVEV, per germline (reference sequence). This CDR3 has 15 amino acids. J was trimmed by 4 bases and V by 5 bases; bases with no gene match: 8. In DNA, the CDR3 is TGTGCCAGCAGTCAGCCCGGGACAGGGGCGTACGAGCAGTACTTC. This codes for CASSQPGTGAYEQYF.

This chain links TRBV27 with TRBJ1-6; perhaps TRBD1 as D (5 bases). Germline lookup yields CDR1 MNHEY and CDR2 SMNVEV (reference sequence). The CDR3 loop spans 15 amino acids. The V and J ends lost 2 bases and 10 bases respectively, with 15 bases between them. In nucleotides, the CDR3 is TGTGCCAGCAGTTTAGTAATCCAGGGTCGGTCACCCCTCCACTTT. It yields the protein CASSLVIQGRSPLHF.

The chain is built from TRBV5-5 and TRBJ1-1; tentative D call: TRBD1 (5 bases). Trimming pared 3 bases from V and 2 bases from J, leaving 11 bases between. Germline V gene data show CDR1 as SGHKS and CDR2 as YYEKEE (reference sequence). The CDR3 spans 14 residues. The CDR3 is CASSWRQQNTEAFF. DNA for the CDR3: TGTGCCAGCAGCTGGAGACAGCAAAACACTGAAGCTTTCTTT.

This clone appeared once. CDR3 sequence (DNA): TGTGCCAGCAGCGTTACTACAGGGAACTATGGCTACACCTTC. Its protein product is CASSVTTGNYGYTF. The chain recombines TRBV28 with TRBJ1-2; maybe TRBD1 (6 bases). This CDR3 contains 14 residues. Germline CDR1 and CDR2: MDHEN and SYDVKM. Between the trimmed V and J ends, which lost 6 bases and 2 bases, there was a span of 13 bases.

This clone was detected only a few times. The chain recombines TRBV7-8 with TRBJ2-7; D perhaps matches TRBD1 (5 bases). Deletions cut 5 bases from V and 3 bases from J, with 11 bases between. This CDR3 has 13 residues. Looked up from germline, CDR1 is SGHVS and CDR2 is FQNEAQ. Here the CDR3 DNA reads TGTGCCAGCAGCCAACAGGACGGCTACGAGCAGTACTTC. Translating gives CASSQQDGYEQYF.

The V call is TRBV11-2, the J call TRBJ2-1, with 8 bases fitting TRBD2. V lost 5 bases, J lost 4 bases, and 7 bases stayed unmatched. Germline values: CDR1 SGHAT, CDR2 FQNNGV. The CDR3 is made up of 15 amino acids. CDR3 in amino acids: CASSRGGSTYNEQFF. The CDR3 bases are TGTGCCAGCAGCCGGGGGGGTAGTACTTACAATGAGCAGTTCTTC.

This rearrangement joins TRBV9 to TRBJ2-5; D is perhaps TRBD2 (6 bases). V was clipped by 1 base and J by 2 bases, with 9 bases between them. The CDR3 length is 14 residues. In germline, CDR1 is SGDLS, CDR2 YYNGEE. CDR3 residues: CASSVTGGQETQYF. The CDR3 bases are TGTGCCAGCAGCGTAACAGGAGGGCAAGAGACCCAGTACTTC.

Only a few counts were recorded for this clone. The V gene is TRBV9, the J gene TRBJ2-7; D is possibly TRBD2 (6 bases). Germline values: CDR1 SGDLS, CDR2 YYNGEE. The CDR3 length is 17 residues. Trimming pared 4 bases from V and 0 bases from J, leaving 20 bases between. The CDR3 DNA reads as TGTGCCAGCAGCTACGGGACTCCTTCGCAGAGCTCCTACGAGCAGTACTTC. Its protein is CASSYGTPSQSSYEQYF. The full variable domain, with the rest looked up from reference TRBV9 and TRBJ2-7, is DSGVTQTPKHLITATGQRVTLRCSPRSGDLSVYWYQQSLDQGLQFLIQYYNGEERAKGNILERFSAQQFPDLHSELNLSSLELGDSALYFCASSYGTPSQSSYEQYFGPGTRLTVT.

The gene calls are TRBV27 and TRBJ1-2, with a possible D match to TRBD1 (5 bases). Looked up from germline, CDR1 is MNHEY and CDR2 is SMNVEV (reference sequence). Trimming took 5 bases from V and 4 from J, leaving 20 bases between them. CDR3 size: 16 residues. The CDR3 here is CASSPIGGPEGYGYTF. The CDR3, as DNA: TGTGCCAGCAGTCCCATCGGGGGACCGGAGGGCTATGGCTACACCTTC.